The 31 T cell receptor beta chains listed next were all sequenced from one sample in a study of blood T cell repertoires in COVID-19. Sequenced by immunoSEQ multiplex PCR; TCRdb stores in-frame clones only, minus some. This table has about 220,000 clones, around 84% appearing once. Sequencing was performed on peripheral blood. The source is a man aged 25-45 years with active or convalescent COVID-19.

The V and J genes are TRBV14 and TRBJ1-2; D gene uncertain. CDR1 SGHDN and CDR2 FVKESK come from the germline V gene. Between the trimmed V and J ends, which lost 4 bases and 7 bases, there was a span of 10 bases. The CDR3 is 12 residues long. DNA of the CDR3: TGTGCCAGCAGCCCCGGTCCCTTTGGCTACACCTTC. It translates to CASSPGPFGYTF. The whole variable domain, remainder taken from reference TRBV14 and TRBJ1-2, is EAGVTQFPSHSVIEKGQTVTLRCDPISGHDNLYWYRRVMGKEIKFLLHFVKESKQDESGMPNNRFLAERTGGTYSTLKVQPAELEDSGVYFCASSPGPFGYTFGSGTRLTVV.

The chain has TRBV21-1 and TRBJ2-7; the table calls TRBD1, which could not be checked here. TRBV21-1 is flagged as a pseudogene. This CDR3 region has 15 residues. The CDR3 sequence: CASSATPGTGGEQYF. The CDR3 DNA sequence: TGTGCCAGCAGCGCGACCCCCGGGACAGGGGGTGAGCAGTACTTC.

This chain uses TRBV19 with TRBJ1-5, with D maybe TRBD1 (6 bases). With 3 bases removed from V and 3 bases from J, the gap between germline ends came to 15 bases. The V gene's germline CDR1 is LNHDA and CDR2 SQIVND (reference sequence). This CDR3 has 16 amino acids. The CDR3 loop reads CASSIGAWDINQPQHF. The DNA for the CDR3 is TGTGCCAGTAGTATTGGGGCATGGGACATCAATCAGCCCCAGCATTTT. The complete variable domain, with remaining parts taken from reference TRBV19 and TRBJ1-5, reads DGGITQSPKYLFRKEGQNVTLSCEQNLNHDAMYWYRQDPGQGLRLIYYSQIVNDFQKGDIAEGYSVSREKKESFPLTVTSAQKNPTAFYLCASSIGAWDINQPQHFGDGTRLSIL.

V is TRBV5-4 and J is TRBJ1-1; perhaps TRBD1 as D (5 bases). Germline V gene lookup returns CDR1 SGHNT and CDR2 YYREEE (reference sequence). The CDR3 totals 15 residues. Trimming took 2 bases from V and 0 from J, leaving 11 bases between them. In nucleotides, the CDR3 is TGTGCCAGCAGCTTTAACTTAGGGGTGAACACTGAAGCTTTCTTT. Translated: CASSFNLGVNTEAFF.

This chain joins TRBV10-3 and TRBJ2-7; 11 bases align to TRBD2. Germline CDR1 and CDR2: ENHRY and SYGVKD. V trimming: 4 bases; J trimming: 0 bases; junction bases outside the gene matches: 8. The CDR3 has 17 amino acids. In DNA, the CDR3 is TGTGCCATCAGTGGAGGGGGACTAGCGGCGAGCTCCTACGAGCAGTACTTC. Its translation is CAISGGGLAASSYEQYF.

The genes are TRBV7-6 and TRBJ1-6; D is ambiguous. Germline CDR1 reads SGHVS; CDR2 reads FNYEAQ. Trimming cost V 4 bases and J 8 bases, with 6 bases left between them. This CDR3 region has 12 residues. This CDR3 is CASSSYYSPLHF. The CDR3 DNA follows: TGTGCCAGCAGCTCTTACTATTCACCCCTCCACTTT.

The rearrangement joins TRBV28 to TRBJ2-7, with TRBD2 matching over 7 bases. V shed 5 bases, J shed 1 base, and the junction held 5 bases outside the gene matches. The CDR3 covers 14 residues. CDR1 and CDR2 from the germline V gene are MDHEN and SYDVKM. The CDR3 spells CASSESGTSYEQYF. CDR3 sequence (DNA): TGTGCCAGCAGTGAGAGCGGGACGTCCTACGAGCAGTACTTC.

This clone was observed once. This CDR3 reads CASGDRGRSTEAFF. In DNA, the CDR3 is TGTGCCAGCGGTGACAGGGGGCGAAGCACTGAAGCTTTCTTT. This chain uses TRBV7-2 with TRBJ1-1; 10 bases match TRBD1. CDR3 length equals 14 residues. Germline V gene sequence: CDR1 SGHTA, CDR2 FQGNSA. The ends lost 8 bases at V and 4 bases at J; junction bases unmatched: 7. The complete variable domain, with remaining parts taken from reference TRBV7-2 and TRBJ1-1, reads GAGVSQSPSNKVTEKGKDVELRCDPISGHTALYWYRQSLGQGLEFLIYFQGNSAPDKSGLPSDRFSAERTGGSVSTLTIQRTQQEDSAVYLCASGDRGRSTEAFFGQGTRLTVV.

The V and J genes are TRBV10-3 and TRBJ2-7; TRBD2 matches 13 bases. The J segment lost 4 bases and the V segment lost 3 bases, leaving 3 bases of the junction unmatched. CDR3 length equals 15 residues. Germline V gives CDR1 ENHRY, CDR2 SYGVKD. The CDR3 is CAISDPGLAGYEQYF. CDR3 nucleotide sequence: TGTGCCATCAGTGATCCGGGACTAGCGGGATACGAGCAGTACTTC.

The rearrangement joins TRBV7-2 to TRBJ1-2, with 7 bases that match TRBD1. The germline CDR1 and CDR2 sequences are SGHTA and FQGNSA. The CDR3 is 14 amino acids. The J segment lost 6 bases and the V segment lost 5 bases, leaving 9 bases of the junction unmatched. The CDR3 protein is CASSPRQGRDGYTF. For the CDR3, the DNA is TGTGCCAGCAGCCCGCGACAGGGAAGGGATGGCTACACCTTC.

In its sample, this clone was seen once. The chain couples TRBV29-1 to TRBJ2-2, with D possibly being TRBD2 (5 bases). Germline values: CDR1 SQVTM, CDR2 ANQGSEA. V gave up 7 bases and J gave up 7 bases, with 22 bases separating them. The CDR3 runs 15 residues. CDR3 sequence reads: CSAASRRAPGGELFF. The CDR3, as DNA: TGCAGCGCTGCCTCCCGGCGGGCTCCCGGCGGGGAGCTGTTTTTT.

J is TRBJ1-5 and V is TRBV6-2 or TRBV6-3; maybe TRBD1 (6 bases). The ends were cut back, 7 bases at V and 7 bases at J, with 17 bases in the middle. Germline V gene sequence: CDR1 MNHEY, CDR2 SVGEGT. The CDR3 length is 14 residues. CDR3 region: CASTPTGNTQPQHF. The CDR3 DNA reads as TGTGCCAGCACCCCTACAGGGAACACACAGCCCCAGCATTTT.

This clone turned up a few times. The chain carries TRBV15 and TRBJ2-2; no clear D gene. V was cut by 0 bases and J by 7 bases, with 9 bases left in between. This CDR3 is 14 amino acids long. In germline, CDR1 is LNHNV, CDR2 YYDKDF (reference sequence). The CDR3 region is CATSRDLLSGELFF. The CDR3 nucleotides read TGTGCCACCAGCAGAGATCTCTTGAGCGGGGAGCTGTTTTTT.

The chain employs TRBV13 and TRBJ2-4, with D perhaps matching TRBD2 (6 bases). With 2 bases removed from V and 0 bases from J, the gap between germline ends came to 20 bases. CDR1 is PRHDT, CDR2 FYEKMQ, per germline (reference sequence). The CDR3 is made up of 19 amino acids. The CDR3 DNA reads TGTGCCAGCAGCTTACTCGGGGGTTGGGGAGTGGAAGCCAAAAACATTCAGTACTTC. Amino acids: CASSLLGGWGVEAKNIQYF.

The rearrangement joins TRBV24-1 to TRBJ2-6, with 11 bases that match TRBD2. Losses at the gene ends were 5 bases for V and 3 bases for J; bases not matched to a gene: 5. Germline-derived CDR1 and CDR2 are KGHDR and SFDVKD. The CDR3 loop spans 17 amino acids. DNA of the CDR3: TGTGCCACCAGTGTCGGCCTAGCGGGAGGTGGGGCCAACGTCCTGACTTTC. This translates into CATSVGLAGGGANVLTF.

The chain links TRBV6-6 to TRBJ1-5; 8 nucleotides match TRBD1. This CDR3 region has 15 residues. The V segment lost 6 bases and the J segment 4 bases; nucleotides outside the gene matches: 8. Germline V CDR1 and CDR2: MNHNY, SVGAGI (reference sequence). This chain's CDR3 is CASSKGQATNQPQHF. CDR3 DNA sequence: TGTGCCAGCAGCAAGGGACAGGCGACGAATCAGCCCCAGCATTTT.

This chain connects TRBV6-5 to TRBJ1-1; no firm D call. Germline CDR1 and CDR2: MNHEY and SVGAGI. The CDR3 extends over 11 amino acids. Trimming took 8 bases from V and 5 from J, leaving 9 bases between them. CDR3 sequence: CASGRPTEAFF. CDR3 in DNA: TGTGCCAGCGGCCGCCCGACTGAAGCTTTCTTT.

The V and J genes are TRBV11-2 and TRBJ2-2; no reliable D call. Trimming removed 0 bases at V and 6 bases at J, with 11 bases between. Germline values: CDR1 SGHAT, CDR2 FQNNGV. The CDR3 runs 15 residues. DNA for the CDR3: TGTGCCAGCAGCTTAGATGTCCCTCCGGCCGGGGAGCTGTTTTTT. Translation gives CASSLDVPPAGELFF.

DNA for the CDR3: TGTGCCAGCATCCCAGGAAGCGGGGGGCCCTCCTACAATGAGCAGTTCTTC. Protein sequence: CASIPGSGGPSYNEQFF. The chain employs TRBV6-2 or TRBV6-3 and TRBJ2-1, with 9 bases that match TRBD2. V shed 7 bases and J 0 bases; nucleotides not matched to a gene: 10. CDR1 and CDR2 from the germline V gene are MNHEY and SVGEGT. There are 17 residues in the CDR3.

This rearrangement joins TRBV5-1 to TRBJ1-3, with a tentative D call TRBD1 (5 bases). CDR3 length: 16 residues. Trimming took off 4 bases at V and 4 bases at J, with 18 bases between the two ends. Germline V CDR1 and CDR2: SGHRS, YFSETQ. The CDR3 is CASSPETGTSGNTIYF. The CDR3 DNA reads as TGCGCCAGCAGCCCTGAAACAGGAACTTCAGGAAACACCATATATTTT.

The chain employs TRBV6-5 and TRBJ1-1, with 7 bases lining up with TRBD1. J gave up 10 bases and V 5 bases, and 4 bases lay outside the gene matches. Germline loops: CDR1 MNHEY, CDR2 SVGAGI. There are 11 residues in the CDR3. The CDR3 loop reads CASSTGQAAFF. In DNA, the CDR3 is TGTGCCAGCAGTACCGGACAGGCAGCTTTCTTT.

The chain joins TRBV19 to TRBJ1-2; 11 bases map to TRBD1. Germline V gene data show CDR1 as LNHDA and CDR2 as SQIVND (reference sequence). The V segment lost 9 bases and the J segment 5 bases; nucleotides outside the gene matches: 8. The CDR3 has 14 amino acids. Here the CDR3 DNA reads TGTGCCAGCCTCCACCGGGACAGGGGGTATGGCTACACCTTC. It is translated as CASLHRDRGYGYTF. Together with reference TRBV19 and TRBJ1-2, the CDR3 gives the full variable domain: DGGITQSPKYLFRKEGQNVTLSCEQNLNHDAMYWYRQDPGQGLRLIYYSQIVNDFQKGDIAEGYSVSREKKESFPLTVTSAQKNPTAFYLCASLHRDRGYGYTFGSGTRLTVV.

This clone was picked up a small number of times. The rearrangement uses TRBV5-5 and TRBJ2-7; tentative D call: TRBD2 (6 bases). CDR3 length: 16 residues. Germline CDR1 is SGHKS and CDR2 is YYEKEE (reference sequence). The V end lost 4 bases, the J end lost 0 bases, and 17 bases lay between the germline ends. CDR3 DNA sequence: TGTGCCAGCAGCCCCCTGACTAGTGCATACTCCTACGAGCAGTACTTC. The encoded protein is CASSPLTSAYSYEQYF.

This chain uses TRBV20-1 with TRBJ2-1; D is possibly TRBD2 (5 bases). CDR1 DFQATT and CDR2 SNEGSKA come from the germline V gene (reference sequence). The CDR3 sequence is 11 residues long. V dropped 5 bases and J dropped 5 bases, with 7 bases sitting between them. The CDR3 sequence is CSALRDNEQFF. The CDR3 region has the DNA TGCAGTGCTTTGCGGGACAATGAGCAGTTCTTC.

This clone was recorded once. V gene TRBV7-2 combines with J gene TRBJ2-7, with a possible D match to TRBD2 (5 bases). V was cut by 5 bases and J by 3 bases, with 17 bases left in between. Germline V CDR1 and CDR2: SGHTA, FQGNSA. The CDR3 has 15 amino acids. CDR3 in amino acids: CASSLPSLGSYEQYF. The DNA for the CDR3 is TGTGCCAGCAGCCTCCCCTCGCTTGGGAGCTACGAGCAGTACTTC. The full variable domain, with the rest looked up from reference TRBV7-2 and TRBJ2-7, is GAGVSQSPSNKVTEKGKDVELRCDPISGHTALYWYRQSLGQGLEFLIYFQGNSAPDKSGLPSDRFSAERTGGSVSTLTIQRTQQEDSAVYLCASSLPSLGSYEQYFGPGTRLTVT.

This chain uses TRBV6-5 with TRBJ1-2; no clear D. V was pared by 6 bases and J by 1 base, with 9 bases between. The V gene's germline CDR1 is MNHEY and CDR2 SVGAGI. The CDR3 has 13 residues. Here the CDR3 DNA reads TGTGCCAGCAGCGAGGAGGGTAACTATGGCTACACCTTC. Its translation: CASSEEGNYGYTF.

V is TRBV4-1 and J is TRBJ2-5; the D gene is possibly TRBD2 (5 bases). Germline lookup yields CDR1 MGHRA and CDR2 YSYEKL. The CDR3 length is 14 residues. Trimming removed 0 bases at V and 4 bases at J, with 9 bases between. The CDR3 DNA reads TGCGCCAGCAGCCAAGATCGGCGGGCAGAGACCCAGTACTTC. Its protein product is CASSQDRRAETQYF.

The chain carries TRBV4-2 and TRBJ2-5, with 11 nucleotides matching TRBD2. Trimming at V came to 1 base and at J to 5 bases, leaving 6 bases not matched to a gene. The CDR3 length is 16 residues. Germline CDR1 reads LGHNA; CDR2 reads YNFKEQ. CDR3 amino acids: CASSQGLAGLQETQYF. DNA for the CDR3: TGTGCCAGCAGCCAAGGACTAGCGGGACTTCAGGAGACCCAGTACTTC.

The chain has TRBV6-6 and TRBJ2-4; D ambiguous. Deletions cut 2 bases from V and 1 base from J, with 9 bases between. The CDR3 loop spans 15 amino acids. Germline V gene data show CDR1 as MNHNY and CDR2 as SVGAGI (reference sequence). CDR3 sequence reads: CASSYLAQAKNIQYF. The CDR3 DNA reads TGTGCCAGCAGTTACCTCGCACAGGCCAAAAACATTCAGTACTTC.

The count of this clone is one. The chain employs TRBV2 and TRBJ2-3; 11 bases line up with TRBD2. The germline gives CDR1 SNHLY, CDR2 FYNNEI. The CDR3 totals 17 residues. Trimming at V came to 7 bases and at J to 0 bases, leaving 9 bases not matched to a gene. This chain's CDR3 is CASKTSGIPTSTDTQYF. CDR3 bases: TGTGCCAGCAAGACTAGCGGGATTCCTACTAGCACAGATACGCAGTATTTT.

The chain uses TRBV27 and TRBJ1-2; 8 bases match TRBD1. Germline CDR1 reads MNHEY; CDR2 reads SMNVEV (reference sequence). V dropped 7 bases and J dropped 3; count of bases not matched to a gene: 13. CDR3 size: 16 residues. CDR3 protein: CASTFSTGAFYYGYTF. The CDR3 bases are TGTGCCAGCACTTTTTCGACAGGGGCCTTTTACTATGGCTACACCTTC.